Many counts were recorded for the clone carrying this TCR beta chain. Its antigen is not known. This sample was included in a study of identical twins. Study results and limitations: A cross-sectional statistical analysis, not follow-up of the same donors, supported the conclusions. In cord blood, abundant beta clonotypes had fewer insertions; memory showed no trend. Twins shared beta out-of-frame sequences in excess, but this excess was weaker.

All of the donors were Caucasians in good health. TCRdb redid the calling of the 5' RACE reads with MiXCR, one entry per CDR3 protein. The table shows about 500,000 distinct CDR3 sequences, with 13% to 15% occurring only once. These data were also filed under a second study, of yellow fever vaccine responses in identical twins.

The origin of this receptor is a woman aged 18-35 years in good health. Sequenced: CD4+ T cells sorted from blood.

The CDR3 reads CASSIGTGGEQYF. As DNA, the CDR3 is TGTGCCAGCAGCATCGGGACAGGGGGTGAGCAGTACTTC. The genes are TRBV7-2 and TRBJ2-7, with TRBD1 matching over 11 bases. J lost 7 bases, V lost 5 bases, and 4 bases had no gene match. Germline CDR1 SGHTA, CDR2 FQGNSA. The CDR3 length is 13 residues. The entire variable domain, with the rest obtained from reference TRBV7-2 and TRBJ2-7, is as follows: GAGVSQSPSNKVTEKGKDVELRCDPISGHTALYWYRQSLGQGLEFLIYFQGNSAPDKSGLPSDRFSAERTGGSVSTLTIQRTQQEDSAVYLCASSIGTGGEQYFGPGTRLTVT.